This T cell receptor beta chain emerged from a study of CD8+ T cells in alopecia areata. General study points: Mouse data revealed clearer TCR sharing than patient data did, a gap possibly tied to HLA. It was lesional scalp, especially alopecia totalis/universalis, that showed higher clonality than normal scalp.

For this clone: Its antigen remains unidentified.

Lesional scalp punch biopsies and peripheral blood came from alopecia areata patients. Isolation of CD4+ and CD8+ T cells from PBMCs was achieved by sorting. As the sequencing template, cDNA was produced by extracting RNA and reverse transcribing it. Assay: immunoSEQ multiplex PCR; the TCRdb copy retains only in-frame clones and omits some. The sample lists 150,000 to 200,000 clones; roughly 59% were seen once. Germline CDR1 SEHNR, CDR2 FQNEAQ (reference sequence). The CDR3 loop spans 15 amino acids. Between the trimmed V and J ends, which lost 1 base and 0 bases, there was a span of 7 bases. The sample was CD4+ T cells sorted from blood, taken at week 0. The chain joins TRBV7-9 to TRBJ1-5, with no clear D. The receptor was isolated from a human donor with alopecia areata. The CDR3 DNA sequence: TGTGCCAGCAGCTTAGGGACGCGTAGCAATCAGCCCCAGCATTTT. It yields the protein CASSLGTRSNQPQHF.